These 22 T cell receptor beta chains share one sample of origin, sequenced in a study of T-cell memory formation after mild COVID-19. TCRdb re-called the 5' RACE reads with MiXCR, one entry per CDR3 protein. The sample records 400,000 to 500,000 distinct CDR3 sequences, 15% to 20% being singletons. The sequencing sample was made of PBMCs or a T cell subset sorted from them (not recorded which). These receptors originate from an adult woman who had mild COVID-19 (a few samples of this study predate the infection). Cell type and time point are not known.

This clonotype was seen more than once but under ten times. The chain uses TRBV24-1 and TRBJ2-5; maybe TRBD2 (5 bases). Germline V gives CDR1 KGHDR, CDR2 SFDVKD. This CDR3 spans 13 amino acids. The germline V and J ends were trimmed by 9 bases and 4 bases, with 14 bases remaining between them. The CDR3 nucleotides read TGTGCCACCGCTCAGGACTTCCGAGAGACCCAGTACTTC. This translates into CATAQDFRETQYF.

V is TRBV4-3 and J is TRBJ2-7; D ambiguous. Germline V gene sequence: CDR1 LGHNA, CDR2 YSLEER. This CDR3 contains 13 residues. Trimming stripped 2 bases from V and 1 base from J, with 6 bases between. This chain's CDR3 is CASSQSVSYEQYF. CDR3 bases: TGCGCCAGCAGCCAATCGGTATCCTACGAGCAGTACTTC.

This clonotype was detected many times. The chain uses TRBV10-3 and TRBJ1-2, with 7 bases aligning to TRBD1. The CDR3 runs 15 residues. Unmatched junction bases numbered 7, after V lost 4 bases and J lost 2 bases. Germline CDR1 ENHRY, CDR2 SYGVKD. The CDR3: CAISGGEGANYGYTF. DNA for the CDR3: TGTGCCATCAGTGGAGGTGAGGGGGCCAACTATGGCTACACCTTC.

This chain connects TRBV5-6 to TRBJ2-7, with 7 nucleotides matching TRBD1. V was clipped by 3 bases and J by 0 bases; unmatched bases: 9. This CDR3 spans 16 amino acids. The germline gives CDR1 SGHDT, CDR2 YYEEEE. CDR3 coding DNA: TGTGCCAGCAGCTGGATGGGTGGGACAGTCTCCTACGAGCAGTACTTC. Its protein is CASSWMGGTVSYEQYF.

This clonotype has ten or more counts. The J gene is TRBJ2-3, the V gene TRBV12-5; 9 bases agree with TRBD2. The CDR3 sequence is 16 residues long. Germline loops: CDR1 LGHNT, CDR2 FRNRAP. V shed 1 base, J shed 4 bases, and the junction held 6 bases outside the gene matches. The chain's CDR3 is CASGLAPSGNPDTQYF. The CDR3 bases are TGTGCTAGTGGTTTGGCACCTAGCGGGAACCCAGATACGCAGTATTTT.

This clonotype has more than one count but fewer than ten. V is TRBV5-4 and J is TRBJ1-6; D gene ambiguous. CDR1 SGHNT and CDR2 YYREEE come from the germline V gene (reference sequence). CDR3 length: 16 amino acids. The ends were cut back, 0 bases at V and 8 bases at J, with 15 bases in the middle. CDR3 DNA sequence: TGTGCCAGCAGCTTGGCCCCGGAGGGAGTGTATTCACCCCTCCACTTT. Encoded protein: CASSLAPEGVYSPLHF.

This clonotype was picked up a small number of times. The rearrangement uses TRBV4-3 and TRBJ2-3; 10 bases fit TRBD2. Germline CDR1 reads LGHNA; CDR2 reads YSLEER. CDR3 length: 17 residues. The ends lost 1 base at V and 0 bases at J; junction bases unmatched: 4. The chain's CDR3 is CASSQVQTSGSTDTQYF. In DNA form, the CDR3 reads TGCGCCAGCAGCCAAGTCCAGACTAGCGGGAGCACAGATACGCAGTATTTT.

The chain links TRBV10-3 to TRBJ2-1; 7 bases map to TRBD1. Germline CDR1 and CDR2: ENHRY and SYGVKD. This CDR3 is 15 amino acids long. V shed 6 bases, J shed 0 bases, and the junction held 5 bases outside the gene matches. CDR3 region: CAISLDRDSYNEQFF. The CDR3 nucleotides read TGTGCCATCAGCCTCGACAGGGACTCCTACAATGAGCAGTTCTTC.

This clonotype was observed a handful of times. The chain uses TRBV5-1 and TRBJ1-1; TRBD1 agrees at 8 bases. Trimming took 2 bases from V and 5 from J; bases not matched to a gene: 11. The CDR3 totals 16 residues. CDR1 is SGHRS and CDR2 is YFSETQ in the germline V gene. The CDR3 is CASSFRAGGAETEAFF. CDR3 bases: TGCGCCAGCAGCTTCCGGGCAGGGGGCGCGGAAACTGAAGCTTTCTTT.

This clonotype has a handful of counts. The J gene is TRBJ2-7, the V gene TRBV29-1; D is possibly TRBD1 (6 bases). CDR1 and CDR2 from the germline V gene are SQVTM and ANQGSEA. This CDR3 has 11 amino acids. V lost 8 bases, J lost 3 bases, and 11 bases lay in between. CDR3 nucleotides: TGCAGCTCCGGGACACTCTACGAGCAGTACTTC. It specifies CSSGTLYEQYF.

Only a few counts were recorded for this clonotype. V and J are TRBV12-3 or TRBV12-4 and TRBJ1-3; D unclear. With 3 bases removed from V and 3 bases from J, the gap between germline ends came to 12 bases. CDR3 length: 15 amino acids. As DNA, the CDR3 is TGTGCCAGCAGTTTGATTGCAGCCCGTGGAAACACCATATATTTT. Its translation: CASSLIAARGNTIYF.

The chain couples TRBV12-3 or TRBV12-4 to TRBJ1-6; D perhaps matches TRBD1 (6 bases). The CDR3 runs to 15 residues. Trimming left V 3 bases short and J 7 bases short, with 13 bases between. In DNA, the CDR3 is TGTGCCAGCAGTTTGAATGTTGGGGGCAATTCACCCCTCCACTTT. Residues: CASSLNVGGNSPLHF.

The V gene is TRBV9, the J gene TRBJ2-3; tentative D call: TRBD1 (6 bases). The CDR3 has 14 residues. Per germline, CDR1 SGDLS and CDR2 YYNGEE. V lost 4 bases, J lost 4 bases, and 13 bases lay in between. The DNA of the CDR3 is TGTGCCAGCAGCATCCAACAGGGCCCAGATACGCAGTATTTT. It translates to CASSIQQGPDTQYF.

The J gene is TRBJ2-7, the V gene TRBV5-1, with 11 bases aligning to TRBD2. Germline values: CDR1 SGHRS, CDR2 YFSETQ. With 3 bases clipped from V and 3 bases from J, the junction kept 5 bases outside the gene matches. This CDR3 spans 15 amino acids. The chain's CDR3 is CASSSGTSGNYEQYF. The CDR3 DNA sequence: TGCGCCAGCAGCTCCGGGACTAGCGGTAACTACGAGCAGTACTTC.

This chain uses TRBV20-1 with TRBJ1-1, with TRBD1 as a possible D gene (6 bases). The CDR3 has 13 residues. V gave up 3 bases and J gave up 8 bases, with 16 bases separating them. In germline, CDR1 is DFQATT, CDR2 SNEGSKA (reference sequence). The CDR3 region is CSASRPGQIEAFF. For the CDR3, the DNA is TGCAGTGCTAGTCGTCCCGGACAGATAGAAGCTTTCTTT.

In its sample, this clonotype was seen a few times. The chain links TRBV5-1 to TRBJ2-5; D might be TRBD2 (6 bases). Per germline, CDR1 SGHRS and CDR2 YFSETQ. The CDR3 has 13 residues. With 0 bases removed from V and 7 bases from J, the gap between germline ends came to 10 bases. The CDR3 bases are TGCGCCAGCAGCTTGGAACCCGGGGGGACCCAGTACTTC. It yields the protein CASSLEPGGTQYF. Looking up the rest from reference TRBV5-1 and TRBJ2-5 gives the full variable domain: KAGVTQTPRYLIKTRGQQVTLSCSPISGHRSVSWYQQTPGQGLQFLFEYFSETQRNKGNFPGRFSGRQFSNSRSEMNVSTLELGDSALYLCASSLEPGGTQYFGPGTRLLVL.

This clonotype was detected ten times or more. The V call is TRBV3-1, the J call TRBJ2-7; TRBD1 might be the D (5 bases). This CDR3 has 15 amino acids. Germline-derived CDR1 and CDR2 are LGHDT and YNNKEL (reference sequence). Trimming took off 4 bases at V and 1 base at J, with 14 bases between the two ends. CDR3 nucleotide sequence: TGTGCCAGCAGCCTTCCGCAGGGCAAGTCCTACGAGCAGTACTTC. Amino acids: CASSLPQGKSYEQYF.

This rearrangement joins TRBV6-2 or TRBV6-3 to TRBJ2-1, with 15 bases lining up with TRBD2. The CDR3 totals 17 residues. V gave up 2 bases and J gave up 11 bases; unmatched junction bases: 10. CDR1 and CDR2 (germline): MNHEY, SVGEGT. This CDR3 reads CASSYPSGLAGGLKQFF. In nucleotides, the CDR3 is TGTGCCAGCAGTTACCCATCAGGACTAGCGGGAGGGCTGAAGCAGTTCTTC.

The DNA of the CDR3 is TGTGCCAGCAGTTACTATGCGGTAACCTACAATGAGCAGTTCTTC. This gives the protein CASSYYAVTYNEQFF. The chain couples TRBV6-6 to TRBJ2-1; D unclear. Trimming shortened V by 1 base and J by 2 bases, and 9 bases separated the two germline ends. CDR1 and CDR2 from the germline V gene are MNHNY and SVGAGI (reference sequence). CDR3 size: 15 residues.

V usage is TRBV20-1 and J usage is TRBJ1-1; TRBD1 might be the D (5 bases). Trimming removed 0 bases from V and 11 bases from J, with 13 bases in between. The CDR3 is 12 residues long. Looked up from germline, CDR1 is DFQATT and CDR2 is SNEGSKA (reference sequence). CDR3 protein: CSARDGTVWAFF. The CDR3 DNA reads TGCAGTGCTAGAGATGGGACCGTGTGGGCTTTCTTT.

This clonotype showed up just a few times. V is TRBV24-1 and J is TRBJ2-5; 9 nucleotides agree with TRBD2. This CDR3 is 14 amino acids long. The junction had 7 bases not matched to a gene; V was cut back by 3 bases and J by 9 bases. Looked up from germline, CDR1 is KGHDR and CDR2 is SFDVKD. The CDR3 sequence is CATSDTSGPRAQYF. CDR3 in DNA: TGTGCCACCAGTGATACTAGCGGGCCCCGGGCCCAGTACTTC.

This clonotype showed up just a few times. The chain joins TRBV6-6 to TRBJ2-1; D ambiguous. CDR1 and CDR2 (germline): MNHNY, SVGAGI (reference sequence). V lost 7 bases, J lost 3 bases, and 10 bases lay in between. The CDR3 is 13 residues long. The CDR3 is CASTSESYNEQFF. DNA for the CDR3: TGTGCCAGCACCTCTGAGAGCTACAATGAGCAGTTCTTC.